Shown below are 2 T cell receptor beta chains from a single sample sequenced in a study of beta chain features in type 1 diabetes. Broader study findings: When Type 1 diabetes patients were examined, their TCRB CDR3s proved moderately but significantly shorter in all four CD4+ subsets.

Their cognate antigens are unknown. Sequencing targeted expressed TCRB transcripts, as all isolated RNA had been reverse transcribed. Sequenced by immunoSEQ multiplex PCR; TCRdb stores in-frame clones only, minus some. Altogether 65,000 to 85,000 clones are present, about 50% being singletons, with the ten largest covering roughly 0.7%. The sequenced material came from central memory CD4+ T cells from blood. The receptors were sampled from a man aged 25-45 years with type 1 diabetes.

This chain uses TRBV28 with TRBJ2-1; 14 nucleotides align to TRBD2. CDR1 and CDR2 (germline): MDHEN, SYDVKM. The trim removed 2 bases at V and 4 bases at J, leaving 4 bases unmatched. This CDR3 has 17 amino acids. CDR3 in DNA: TGTGCCAGCAGTTTAGGGACTAGCGGGAGAGCTTACAATGAGCAGTTCTTC. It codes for CASSLGTSGRAYNEQFF.

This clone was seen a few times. In nucleotides, the CDR3 is TGTGCCAGCAGTTTCCTTGGCGGGGGGGAAGAGACCCAGTACTTC. Translated: CASSFLGGGEETQYF. This chain links TRBV6-5 with TRBJ2-5; 9 nucleotides line up with TRBD2. This CDR3 comprises 15 residues. The ends lost 4 bases at V and 3 bases at J; junction bases unmatched: 6. The germline CDR1 and CDR2 sequences are MNHEY and SVGAGI.